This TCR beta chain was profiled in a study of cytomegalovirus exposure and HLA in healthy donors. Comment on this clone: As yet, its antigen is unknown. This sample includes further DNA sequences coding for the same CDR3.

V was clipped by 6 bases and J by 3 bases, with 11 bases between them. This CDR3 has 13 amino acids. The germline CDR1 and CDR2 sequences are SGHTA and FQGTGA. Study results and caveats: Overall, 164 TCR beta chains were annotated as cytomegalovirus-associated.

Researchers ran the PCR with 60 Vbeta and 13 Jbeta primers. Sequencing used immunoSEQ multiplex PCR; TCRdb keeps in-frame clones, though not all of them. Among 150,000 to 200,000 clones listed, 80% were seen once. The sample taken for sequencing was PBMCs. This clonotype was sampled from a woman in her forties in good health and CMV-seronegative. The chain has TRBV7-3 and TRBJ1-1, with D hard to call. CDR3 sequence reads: CASSTQADTEAFF. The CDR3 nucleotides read TGTGCCAGCAGTACGCAGGCAGACACTGAAGCTTTCTTT.